This T cell receptor (beta chain) was found in a study of preoperative IRX-2 immunotherapy in early breast cancer. Treatment reported: preoperative locoregional IRX-2 cytokine immunotherapy. Patients received preoperative, locoregional IRX-2 cytokine immunotherapy in a phase Ib study. After removal of 4 bases from V and 2 bases from J, the junction contained 7 bases not matched to a gene. CDR3 size: 15 residues. Germline V gene lookup returns CDR1 SGHVS and CDR2 FNYEAQ. Libraries were prepared by immunoSEQ multiplex PCR; TCRdb keeps only in-frame clonotypes and omits some of them. The sample carries around 30,000 clones, less than 90% recorded once.

The TCR originated in a human donor with breast cancer. Sequences were derived from lymph node tissue, sampled from a patient treated with IRX-2 immunotherapy. V usage is TRBV7-6 and J usage is TRBJ2-5; 7 bases align to TRBD1. CDR3 protein: CASSSRQGRQETQYF. CDR3 sequence (DNA): TGTGCCAGCAGCTCACGACAGGGTCGGCAAGAGACCCAGTACTTC.